This entry describes one TCR beta chain. What it binds is unknown. Those who donated, Caucasian adults without exception, all lived in Nashville, Tennessee. This sample stems from a study of shared clonotypes between healthy human individuals. Study-level information: There were three CD4 naive, three CD4 memory, two CD8 naive and one CD8 memory plates per donor.

General study results and limits: For naive CD4 cells, 4% to 6% of clonotypes were shared across a few donors.

Per the original data handling: Filtering was not the same, since immunoSEQ gave junction-only sequences without quality scores. Clones were read by immunoSEQ multiplex PCR, and TCRdb kept only the in-frame ones, dropping some. From that table come the V and J calls and clone size; the DNA was used to work out D and trimming. The sample yields roughly 2.6 million clones, around 90% seen once. CDR3 length: 15 amino acids. Germline CDR1 and CDR2: SGHRS and YFSETQ. The V segment lost 4 bases and the J segment 5 bases; nucleotides outside the gene matches: 12. The TCR originated in a man aged 18 to 29 in good health. This chain joins TRBV5-1 and TRBJ2-7, with 7 bases fitting TRBD2. Material for sequencing was naive CD4+ T cells sorted from blood. Described subset: CD45RA+ positively selected. The CDR3 spells CASSRGRALEDEQYF. The CDR3 DNA is TGCGCCAGCAGCCGAGGGAGGGCATTAGAGGACGAGCAGTACTTC.